A single sample gave rise to the 9 T cell receptor beta chains below, sequenced in a study of T cell repertoires in cytomegalovirus infection. These TCRs' antigens remain unknown. TCRdb used MiXCR to reprocess the reads, holding one entry per CDR3 protein. This sample has 700,000 to 850,000 distinct CDR3 sequences, with approximately 30% found just once. The source material was cultured CD8+ T cells from PBMCs, sampled from culture after CMV antigen stimulation. Receptor source: a human donor in good health (CMV status not recorded). Some clones in this sample may be carry-over from other donors' samples.

This chain joins TRBV19 and TRBJ2-7; the match to TRBD1 covers 9 bases. This CDR3 has 15 residues. Per germline, CDR1 LNHDA and CDR2 SQIVND (reference sequence). Germline trimming cut 3 bases from V and 1 base from J; bases unmatched to any gene: 4. As DNA, the CDR3 is TGTGCCAGTAGTATTGGACAGGGGTTTTCCTACGAGCAGTACGTC. Its protein is CASSIGQGFSYEQYV.

The chain uses TRBV28 and TRBJ1-6; tentative D call: TRBD1 (6 bases). CDR3 size: 14 residues. Germline V gene data show CDR1 as MDHEN and CDR2 as SYDVKM. The ends were cut back, 4 bases at V and 8 bases at J, with 12 bases in the middle. CDR3 DNA: TGTGCCAGCAGTTCACGGGGGCTTCATTCACCCCTCCACTTT. Protein product: CASSSRGLHSPLHF.

A few counts support this clonotype. This chain links TRBV7-4 with TRBJ2-3, with 10 bases lining up with TRBD1. Germline CDR1 and CDR2: SGHVT and SQSDAQ. V dropped 3 bases and J dropped 3; count of bases not matched to a gene: 3. This CDR3 is built from 15 residues. CDR3 residues: CASSFGTGETDTQYF. The CDR3 region has the DNA TGTGCCAGCAGCTTCGGGACAGGGGAAACAGATACGCAGTATTTT. The variable domain in full, completed from reference TRBV7-4 and TRBJ2-3, reads GAGVSQSPRYKVAKRGRDVALRCDSISGHVTLYWYRQTLGQGSEVLTYSQSDAQRDKSGRPSGRFSAERPERSVSTLKIQRTEQGDSAVYLCASSFGTGETDTQYFGPGTRLTVL.

The chain joins TRBV6-5 to TRBJ1-3; D is unclear. CDR1 and CDR2 (germline): MNHEY, SVGAGI. Trimming shortened V by 7 bases and J by 4 bases, and 8 bases separated the two germline ends. The CDR3 has 12 residues. The CDR3 spells CASTPDGNTIYF. CDR3 nucleotide sequence: TGTGCCAGCACCCCGGACGGAAACACCATATATTTT.

This clonotype was counted a single time. J is TRBJ1-1 and V is TRBV25-1; 8 nucleotides align to TRBD1. This CDR3 has 15 amino acids. The junction had 10 bases not matched to a gene; V was cut back by 5 bases and J by 5 bases. Germline V gene lookup returns CDR1 MGHDK and CDR2 SYGVNS. CDR3 protein: CASSHYWDRRTEAFF. For the CDR3, the DNA is TGTGCCAGCAGTCACTATTGGGACAGGCGGACTGAAGCTTTCTTT.

The chain joins TRBV6-1 to TRBJ1-2; 10 nucleotides line up with TRBD1. V gave up 5 bases and J gave up 8 bases; unmatched junction bases: 5. CDR1 is MNHNS, CDR2 SASEGT, per germline. CDR3 length: 13 residues. The CDR3 sequence is CASSWGQGNGYTF. The CDR3 DNA reads as TGTGCCAGCAGTTGGGGACAGGGGAACGGCTACACCTTC.

This sequence joins TRBV12-3 or TRBV12-4 and TRBJ1-5; no reliable D call. Deletions cut 2 bases from V and 0 bases from J, with 11 bases between. The CDR3 runs 16 residues. CDR3 protein: CASSLTREISNQPQHF. The DNA for the CDR3 is TGTGCCAGCAGTTTAACGAGAGAGATTAGCAATCAGCCCCAGCATTTT.

The table lists this clonotype with a few counts. The chain uses TRBV12-3 or TRBV12-4 and TRBJ1-4, with D possibly being TRBD1 (5 bases). V lost 5 bases to trimming and J lost 8 bases, with 9 bases between them. The CDR3 runs to 12 residues. The CDR3 region has the DNA TGTGCCAGCAGTCCAGGGTTGGAAAAACTGTTTTTT. Its translation is CASSPGLEKLFF.

This clonotype was counted many times. The chain joins TRBV6-1 to TRBJ1-1; 7 bases are shared with TRBD1. Germline-derived CDR1 and CDR2 are MNHNS and SASEGT. Trimming removed 5 bases from V and 4 bases from J; junction bases left unmatched: 7. The CDR3 has 14 amino acids. The CDR3 here is CASSRQGDSTEAFF. The CDR3 nucleotides are TGTGCCAGCAGTCGTCAAGGGGACAGCACTGAAGCTTTCTTT.